The clone carrying this T cell receptor (beta chain) has only a few counts. The TCRbeta library incorporated unique molecular identifiers. TCRdb reprocessed the PCR reads with MiXCR, giving one entry per CDR3 protein. Counted here are approximately 490,000 distinct CDR3 sequences, about 10% occurring once; the ten biggest clones make up approximately 2%. From germline, CDR1 is MNHEY and CDR2 SMNVEV (reference sequence). Trimming removed 5 bases from V and 3 bases from J, with 16 bases in between. This CDR3 contains 15 residues. This sample is part of a study of T-cell reconstitution after alpha-beta-depleted transplantation in children.

V and J are TRBV27 and TRBJ1-1; D gene ambiguous. The source is a child younger than 10 with inherited bone marrow failure, due to receive a stem cell transplant. Sequenced here: PBMCs, sampled before TCRalphabeta/CD19-depleted stem cell transplant. The CDR3 DNA reads as TGTGCCAGCAGTCTTTATGCCGTGTGGGACACTGAAGCTTTCTTT. It translates to CASSLYAVWDTEAFF.